This T cell receptor (beta chain) was sequenced in a study of T cell responses to AZD1222 COVID-19 vaccine (dated by TCRdb to 2020 to 2022). Regarding the research as a whole: Because spike-specific TCR depth and breadth did not differ between the two schedules, AZD1222 recipients who got a second dose at roughly 4 weeks were pooled with those who got a second dose at roughly 12 weeks. A total of 233 trial participants underwent TCR sequencing, of whom around 200 received two doses of AZD1222 and some 25 received two doses of the MenACWY control vaccine. Trial participants were enrolled into age subgroups of 18-55, 56-69 and 70-plus years, which contained about 160, 30 and 59 TCR-sequenced participants, respectively. Findings and caveats that apply to the study as a whole: Most participants were white British and females outnumbered males, and the authors suggested that clonal diversity may have been underestimated. Reportedly, almost half of the unique spike-specific TCRs recognized epitopes lying outside the regions that are mutated in the B.1.351 and B.1.1.7 variants. Because no day 14 peak-response samples were available, the repertoires could be characterized only after the peak T cell response. CD4 TCRs associated with the vaccine covered the entire spike protein, and the dominant responses were in regions 160-218 and 743-854. Spike-specific TCR breadth and depth rose significantly after two AZD1222 doses compared with day 0 and with MenACWY recipients. Conclusions about previously exposed vaccinees are limited because only six or seven AZD1222 recipients were SARS-CoV-2 seropositive at baseline. The 56-69-year group was small, and its depth increase did not reach significance, likely because of low power.

In regard to this clone: It lacks a known antigen. Base quality data are lacking; no much larger clone is found one base away.

The CDR3 regions of human TCRbeta chains were subjected to immunosequencing. From the authors' description of their analysis: Repertoire TCRs were checked for matches against a reference library of SARS-CoV-2-specific TCRs that had been generated using the MIRA antigen-specificity platform. Breadth was defined as the fraction of unique TCRs that were SARS-CoV-2-associated. Depth was defined as the fraction of total T cells that were SARS-CoV-2-associated. Using the MIRA data, each spike-specific TCR was mapped to the spike region that the TCR reacts to and placed in a CD4 or CD8 class. Log10-transformed breadth and depth values were compared by one-way ANOVA with Sidak's multiple comparisons tests. In its TCRdb copy, this immuneACCESS table keeps in-frame sequences only and misses some clones. Where compared with another copy, unresolved V genes explain less than half of these, and the others have no known cause. V and J calls and clone size are copied from that table; D and trimming were computed from the DNA. In all, the sample holds fewer than 200,000 clones, and around 90% of those were seen once. The ten largest clones add up to 1.5% to 2% of the sample.

The CDR1 and CDR2 encoded by the germline V gene are ENHRY and SYGVKD. The CDR3, cysteine through phenylalanine, is 14 amino acids long. Solely the CDR3 DNA is kept, with 42 bases framed from the first base. Trimming accounts for 7 bases at V and 8 bases at J, while the number of junction bases matched to no gene is 8. In the paper's terms, the time point label means: baseline before first vaccination. The vaccinee samples were drawn from two UK trials, COV001 and COV002, one of which was a single-blind randomized controlled phase 2/3 trial testing AZD1222 (ChAdOx1 nCoV-19) in healthy adults. For TCRbeta chain sequencing, PBMC samples were collected from trial participants at day 0 and at day 28 after the second dose.

Sequences were derived from peripheral blood, sampled on day 0 of AZD1222 vaccination. This sequence uses TRBV10-3 and TRBJ2-1, with TRBD2 identical over 10 junction bases. This clonotype was sampled from an adult in good health. The encoded CDR3 is CAINKREGRDEQFF. DNA sequence: TGTGCCATCAATAAGCGGGAGGGCCGCGATGAGCAGTTCTTC.